A single sample gave rise to the 29 T cell receptor beta chains below, sequenced in a study of OX40 agonist ivuxolimab in advanced cancers. Profiled with immunoSEQ multiplex PCR; TCRdb holds only in-frame clones, not every one. The sample shows more than 50,000 clones, more than 65% of them seen only once. Source: CD4+ or CD8+ T cells sorted from blood, taken in a trial of the OX40 agonist ivuxolimab. These receptors were collected from an adult with an advanced solid tumor such as melanoma, head and neck, liver or kidney cancer.

CDR3 DNA sequence: TGTGCCAGCAGTTTTAGGTTCTCCGATTCCAAAGTCGACCGGGAGCTGTTTTTT. This encodes CASSFRFSDSKVDRELFF. The V and J genes are TRBV27 and TRBJ2-2; D is unresolved. The CDR3 runs 18 residues. Germline V lookup: CDR1 MNHEY, CDR2 SMNVEV (reference sequence). The V end lost 3 bases, the J end lost 9 bases, and 26 bases lay between the germline ends.

This clone appeared a few times. This sequence joins TRBV5-8 and TRBJ1-6, with D possibly matching TRBD1 (5 bases). Deletions cut 3 bases from V and 8 bases from J, with 12 bases between. The CDR3 covers 14 residues. Germline CDR1 and CDR2: SGHTS and YDEGEE. This CDR3 reads CASSSGTEYSPLHF. For the CDR3, the DNA is TGTGCCAGCAGCTCCGGGACGGAATATTCACCCCTCCACTTT.

The chain carries TRBV2 and TRBJ2-2, with TRBD1 as a possible D gene (5 bases). Trimming removed 4 bases from V and 3 bases from J, with 6 bases in between. The germline V gene encodes CDR1 SNHLY and CDR2 FYNNEI. CDR3 length equals 13 residues. The CDR3 region is CASSGGYTGELFF. CDR3 coding DNA: TGTGCCAGCAGTGGGGGCTACACCGGGGAGCTGTTTTTT.

The count of this clone is one. V is TRBV11-3 and J is TRBJ2-1; TRBD2 matches 13 bases. The ends lost 4 bases at V and 9 bases at J; junction bases unmatched: 9. The germline CDR1 and CDR2 sequences are SGHNT and YENEEA. CDR3 length equals 16 residues. CDR3 region: CASSSQTSGGSSEQFF. Here the CDR3 DNA reads TGTGCCAGCAGCTCTCAGACTAGCGGGGGGAGTAGTGAGCAGTTCTTC.

The CDR3 bases are TGTGCCAGCAGCTTAGGGGGCGCTACAGATACGCAGTATTTT. Translated, it gives CASSLGGATDTQYF. The chain employs TRBV7-8 and TRBJ2-3; TRBD1 is a possible D gene (5 bases). From germline, CDR1 is SGHVS and CDR2 FQNEAQ. Deletions cut 1 base from V and 3 bases from J, with 8 bases between. The CDR3 runs 14 residues.

The chain links TRBV7-9 to TRBJ1-1; 9 positions agree with TRBD1. V lost 3 bases, J lost 0 bases, and 5 bases stayed unmatched. The CDR3 sequence is 16 residues long. The germline gives CDR1 SEHNR, CDR2 FQNEAQ (reference sequence). CDR3 bases: TGTGCCAGCAGCTTGGGACAGGGAAGCATGAACACTGAAGCTTTCTTT. Translated: CASSLGQGSMNTEAFF.

This chain uses TRBV29-1 with TRBJ2-2; 9 nucleotides line up with TRBD1. CDR3 length equals 14 residues. From germline, CDR1 is SQVTM and CDR2 ANQGSEA. With 7 bases clipped from V and 2 bases from J, the junction kept 5 bases outside the gene matches. CDR3 nucleotides: TGCAGCGGGGGGACAGGGTTAAACACCGGGGAGCTGTTTTTT. It encodes CSGGTGLNTGELFF.

This chain uses TRBV6-1 with TRBJ2-7; no clear D. Looked up from germline, CDR1 is MNHNS and CDR2 is SASEGT. The ends were cut back, 6 bases at V and 2 bases at J, with 11 bases in the middle. The CDR3 is 13 residues long. CDR3 nucleotides: TGTGCCAGCAGCCTAGACACAACCTACGAGCAGTACTTC. Protein sequence: CASSLDTTYEQYF.

This clone was detected only once. The chain couples TRBV7-3 to TRBJ2-7; TRBD1 matches 9 bases. V was clipped by 5 bases and J by 3 bases; unmatched bases: 11. The CDR3 runs to 16 residues. Germline CDR1 reads SGHTA; CDR2 reads FQGTGA. CDR3 nucleotide sequence: TGTGCCAGCAGCACCACAGGGGGCTCGGAAAACTACGAGCAGTACTTC. This translates into CASSTTGGSENYEQYF.

The rearrangement links TRBV19 to TRBJ2-3, with D unresolved. Germline values: CDR1 LNHDA, CDR2 SQIVND (reference sequence). V lost 5 bases and J 8 bases, leaving 20 bases between the germline ends. The CDR3 has 15 amino acids. The CDR3 sequence is CASSSPRLGLGTQYF. CDR3 bases: TGTGCCAGTAGTTCCCCCAGGTTGGGGTTAGGTACGCAGTATTTT.

The rearrangement joins TRBV5-8 to TRBJ1-6; D is possibly TRBD1 (5 bases). The V gene's germline CDR1 is SGHTS and CDR2 YDEGEE. The CDR3 totals 14 residues. The V end lost 4 bases, the J end lost 7 bases, and 12 bases lay between the germline ends. CDR3 in amino acids: CASSPRGRNSPLHF. The CDR3 DNA sequence: TGTGCCAGCAGCCCGAGGGGAAGAAATTCACCCCTCCACTTT.

This rearrangement joins TRBV7-9 to TRBJ2-7; D unclear. Germline CDR1 and CDR2: SEHNR and FQNEAQ (reference sequence). The CDR3 length is 14 residues. The V gene lost 6 bases and the J gene lost 0 bases, with 12 bases spanning the gap. CDR3 nucleotides: TGTGCCAGCAGACGTACTGGAGCCTCCTACGAGCAGTACTTC. Its translation: CASRRTGASYEQYF.

This chain links TRBV28 with TRBJ1-1, with TRBD1 matching over 9 bases. The CDR3 extends over 12 amino acids. V was clipped by 4 bases and J by 11 bases; unmatched bases: 5. Looked up from germline, CDR1 is MDHEN and CDR2 is SYDVKM. The CDR3 spells CASSSGTGNAFF. CDR3 nucleotide sequence: TGTGCCAGCAGTTCCGGGACAGGGAACGCTTTCTTT.

This rearrangement joins TRBV6-5 to TRBJ1-5; TRBD1 agrees at 7 bases. Per the germline V gene, CDR1 is MNHEY and CDR2 is SVGAGI. The CDR3 runs to 14 residues. The trim removed 2 bases at V and 6 bases at J, leaving 4 bases unmatched. The CDR3 bases are TGTGCCAGCAGTTACGCGCAGGGGGTTCAGCCCCAGCATTTT. Translated: CASSYAQGVQPQHF.

This rearrangement joins TRBV5-1 to TRBJ2-1; D is undetermined. Trimming took 0 bases from V and 8 from J, leaving 12 bases between them. The CDR3 loop spans 14 amino acids. Germline V gene sequence: CDR1 SGHRS, CDR2 YFSETQ. CDR3 sequence: CASSLASSLHEQFF. The CDR3 DNA reads as TGCGCCAGCAGCTTGGCTTCCAGCCTACATGAGCAGTTCTTC.

The chain links TRBV28 to TRBJ1-2; TRBD1 is a possible D gene (5 bases). The CDR3 covers 15 residues. V was shortened by 5 bases and J by 4 bases, with 17 bases between the two germline ends. The V gene's germline CDR1 is MDHEN and CDR2 SYDVKM. CDR3 DNA sequence: TGTGCCAGCAGTAGAAACCGGGATGGGGGCTATGGCTACACCTTC. Translated, it gives CASSRNRDGGYGYTF.

This clone came up once. The rearrangement links TRBV19 to TRBJ2-1; 8 bases are shared with TRBD2. Germline assignment: CDR1 LNHDA and CDR2 SQIVND (reference sequence). This CDR3 contains 15 residues. V trimming: 6 bases; J trimming: 4 bases; junction bases outside the gene matches: 8. The CDR3 DNA reads as TGTGCCAGTAGCCCAACTAGCGGTTCATACAATGAGCAGTTCTTC. This encodes CASSPTSGSYNEQFF.

The rearrangement links TRBV5-8 to TRBJ2-5; possibly TRBD2 for D (6 bases). This CDR3 has 13 amino acids. V lost 3 bases and J lost 7, with 13 bases in between. CDR1 is SGHTS, CDR2 YDEGEE, per germline. DNA of the CDR3: TGTGCCAGCAGCTCCTTGATAGCGGCGACCCAGTACTTC. Translating it yields CASSSLIAATQYF.

A few counts support this clone. In DNA, the CDR3 is TGTGCCAGCAGCGACTTAGCGGGGGGGATAGATGAGCAGTTCTTC. Encoded protein: CASSDLAGGIDEQFF. This chain links TRBV2 with TRBJ2-1, with TRBD2 matching over 11 bases. CDR3 length: 15 amino acids. The trim removed 6 bases at V and 8 bases at J, leaving 9 bases unmatched. CDR1 is SNHLY, CDR2 FYNNEI, per germline.

V gene TRBV15 combines with J gene TRBJ1-2; D unresolved. The V end lost 2 bases, the J end lost 7 bases, and 11 bases lay between the germline ends. CDR1 and CDR2 (germline): LNHNV, YYDKDF (reference sequence). CDR3 size: 13 residues. CDR3 protein: CATSRPPTRGYTF. For the CDR3, the DNA is TGTGCCACCAGCAGACCACCTACACGTGGCTACACCTTC.

V and J are TRBV19 and TRBJ1-4; no reliable D call. The CDR3 is 15 amino acids. V was pared by 6 bases and J by 5 bases, with 16 bases between. Per germline, CDR1 LNHDA and CDR2 SQIVND (reference sequence). The CDR3 loop is CASRRVGSGNEKLFF. The CDR3 coding sequence is TGTGCCAGTAGGCGGGTTGGTTCAGGAAATGAAAAACTGTTTTTT.

This chain uses TRBV2 with TRBJ2-4; possibly TRBD1 or TRBD2 for D (5 bases each). V lost 3 bases to trimming and J lost 0 bases, with 6 bases between them. The CDR3 spans 14 residues. CDR1 SNHLY and CDR2 FYNNEI come from the germline V gene. DNA of the CDR3: TGTGCCAGCAGTGATGGGGGAGCCAAAAACATTCAGTACTTC. It specifies CASSDGGAKNIQYF.

J is TRBJ2-1 and V is TRBV7-2; no firm D call. The CDR3 extends over 12 amino acids. Germline V gene lookup returns CDR1 SGHTA and CDR2 FQGNSA. The germline V and J ends were trimmed by 5 bases and 6 bases, with 8 bases remaining between them. The CDR3 nucleotides read TGTGCCAGCAGCCCCGGCGTCAATGAGCAGTTCTTC. Its translation: CASSPGVNEQFF.

The J gene is TRBJ1-4, the V gene TRBV2; D uncertain. The V gene's germline CDR1 is SNHLY and CDR2 FYNNEI. Deletions cut 4 bases from V and 7 bases from J, with 10 bases between. CDR3 size: 13 residues. CDR3 nucleotides: TGTGCCAGCAGTGGGGGAGCGTCTGAAAAACTGTTTTTT. Residues: CASSGGASEKLFF.

This clone was observed a few times. The chain uses TRBV5-1 and TRBJ2-7, with 7 bases that match TRBD2. The CDR3 has 14 residues. Germline CDR1 SGHRS, CDR2 YFSETQ. With 4 bases clipped from V and 2 bases from J, the junction kept 6 bases outside the gene matches. The CDR3 protein is CASSLQRGAYEQYF. CDR3 bases: TGCGCCAGCAGCCTACAGCGGGGTGCCTACGAGCAGTACTTC. Complete variable domain (other parts from reference TRBV5-1 and TRBJ2-7): KAGVTQTPRYLIKTRGQQVTLSCSPISGHRSVSWYQQTPGQGLQFLFEYFSETQRNKGNFPGRFSGRQFSNSRSEMNVSTLELGDSALYLCASSLQRGAYEQYFGPGTRLTVT.

The rearrangement uses TRBV2 and TRBJ1-1, with D possibly being TRBD1 (6 bases). V was clipped by 6 bases and J by 1 base, with 15 bases between them. Germline lookup yields CDR1 SNHLY and CDR2 FYNNEI. This CDR3 contains 15 residues. The CDR3 DNA is TGTGCCAGCAGAGAGTACCGGACAGAGAACACTGAAGCTTTCTTT. This gives the protein CASREYRTENTEAFF.

This clone was seen once. The V gene is TRBV6-1, the J gene TRBJ2-1; a possible D gene is TRBD2 (6 bases). The V and J ends lost 11 bases and 2 bases respectively, with 13 bases between them. Germline CDR1 reads MNHNS; CDR2 reads SASEGT. There are 13 residues in the CDR3. The CDR3, as DNA: TGTGCCCTTACTAGCAGCCCCTACAATGAGCAGTTCTTC. Translating gives CALTSSPYNEQFF.

The CDR3 nucleotides are TGTGCCAGCAGCACTCGACAGTTATACTATGGCTACACCTTC. It codes for CASSTRQLYYGYTF. The V and J genes are TRBV7-2 and TRBJ1-2, with a weak D call TRBD1 (5 bases). V was pared by 5 bases and J by 3 bases, with 13 bases between. Germline assignment: CDR1 SGHTA and CDR2 FQGNSA. This CDR3 has 14 residues.

The rearrangement links TRBV11-2 to TRBJ2-3; D is undetermined. This CDR3 contains 13 residues. Trimming stripped 3 bases from V and 6 bases from J, with 10 bases between. The germline CDR1 and CDR2 sequences are SGHAT and FQNNGV. The CDR3 bases are TGTGCCAGCAGCTTCACAAACACGGATACGCAGTATTTT. Encoded protein: CASSFTNTDTQYF.